These 26 T cell receptor beta chains were all obtained from the same sample, sequenced in a study of cytomegalovirus exposure and HLA in healthy donors. The primer mix had 60 Vbeta and 13 Jbeta primers. Profiled with immunoSEQ multiplex PCR; TCRdb holds only in-frame clones, not every one. The sample consists of more than 100,000 clones, around 79% of them appearing once. The sample comprised PBMCs. Source of these receptors: a woman in her thirties or forties in good health and CMV-seronegative.

The chain combines TRBV7-6 with TRBJ2-2, with 8 bases fitting TRBD1. The J segment lost 6 bases and the V segment lost 6 bases, leaving 12 bases of the junction unmatched. The germline gives CDR1 SGHVS, CDR2 FNYEAQ. This CDR3 is 16 amino acids long. CDR3 protein: CASSQGDRTKSGELFF. The CDR3 DNA is TGTGCCAGCAGTCAAGGGGACAGGACCAAGTCCGGGGAGCTGTTTTTT.

This sequence joins TRBV6-5 and TRBJ1-1; no clear D gene. Germline V gene data show CDR1 as MNHEY and CDR2 as SVGAGI. The CDR3 contains 15 residues. V dropped 5 bases and J dropped 0 bases, with 13 bases sitting between them. CDR3 sequence (DNA): TGTGCCAGCAGTCGCCCCGCCCAGTTGAACACTGAAGCTTTCTTT. Encoded protein: CASSRPAQLNTEAFF.

V usage is TRBV28 and J usage is TRBJ1-4; the match to TRBD1 covers 11 bases. The CDR3 extends over 15 amino acids. V shed 5 bases, J shed 8 bases, and the junction held 7 bases outside the gene matches. The V gene's germline CDR1 is MDHEN and CDR2 SYDVKM. CDR3 nucleotide sequence: TGTGCCAGCAGTGTCCGGACAGGGGGCGCGGAAAAACTGTTTTTT. Its protein is CASSVRTGGAEKLFF. Full variable domain (missing parts from reference TRBV28 and TRBJ1-4): DVKVTQSSRYLVKRTGEKVFLECVQDMDHENMFWYRQDPGLGLRLIYFSYDVKMKEKGDIPEGYSVSREKKERFSLILESASTNQTSMYLCASSVRTGGAEKLFFGSGTQLSVL.

This clone was seen a handful of times. This chain uses TRBV6-1 with TRBJ2-1, with D perhaps TRBD2 (5 bases). Germline lookup yields CDR1 MNHNS and CDR2 SASEGT. Trimming removed 5 bases from V and 6 bases from J, with 17 bases in between. CDR3 length: 15 residues. As DNA, the CDR3 is TGTGCCAGCAGTTCAAGCCGGGGAATTTTCAATGAGCAGTTCTTC. It yields the protein CASSSSRGIFNEQFF.

The J gene is TRBJ1-2, the V gene TRBV28; D remains ambiguous. CDR3 length: 14 residues. V was clipped by 8 bases and J by 5 bases, with 18 bases between them. From germline, CDR1 is MDHEN and CDR2 SYDVKM. The CDR3 DNA follows: TGTGCCAGCGGAGGGCCTCCGGGGTGGTATGGCTACACCTTC. It translates to CASGGPPGWYGYTF.

This clone was seen a handful of times. V and J are TRBV6-5 and TRBJ2-5; D is ambiguous. The CDR3 spans 12 residues. Germline CDR1 and CDR2: MNHEY and SVGAGI. V was clipped by 7 bases and J by 3 bases, with 9 bases between them. The CDR3 sequence: CASKKSKETQYF. The DNA for the CDR3 is TGTGCCAGCAAAAAATCAAAAGAGACCCAGTACTTC.

This chain uses TRBV5-1 with TRBJ2-3; possibly TRBD1 for D (7 bases). The germline V and J ends were trimmed by 4 bases and 0 bases, with 9 bases remaining between them. This CDR3 region has 14 residues. Germline V CDR1 and CDR2: SGHRS, YFSETQ. The CDR3 DNA reads as TGCGCCAGCAGCGCGGGACAGAGCACAGATACGCAGTATTTT. It encodes CASSAGQSTDTQYF.

J is TRBJ2-7 and V is TRBV6-5, with D hard to call. Germline V gene sequence: CDR1 MNHEY, CDR2 SVGAGI. CDR3 length equals 15 residues. Between the trimmed V and J ends, which lost 2 bases and 4 bases, there was a span of 15 bases. The CDR3 sequence: CASSYEAASGYEQYF. The CDR3 DNA is TGTGCCAGCAGTTACGAGGCGGCTTCCGGGTACGAGCAGTACTTC.

The chain has TRBV6-5 and TRBJ1-1, with 11 bases lining up with TRBD1. Trimming at V came to 6 bases and at J to 5 bases, leaving 5 bases not matched to a gene. Germline lookup yields CDR1 MNHEY and CDR2 SVGAGI. The CDR3 is 14 amino acids. The CDR3 here is CASSSGTGGTEAFF. The CDR3 nucleotides read TGTGCCAGCAGCTCCGGGACAGGGGGAACTGAAGCTTTCTTT.

This chain joins TRBV19 and TRBJ1-2, with 7 positions matching TRBD1. This CDR3 has 12 amino acids. CDR1 is LNHDA and CDR2 is SQIVND in the germline V gene (reference sequence). V shed 6 bases and J 7 bases; nucleotides not matched to a gene: 5. As DNA, the CDR3 is TGTGCCAGTAGAGGAACAGGGGCTGGCTACACCTTC. This gives the protein CASRGTGAGYTF.

The V call is TRBV5-1, the J call TRBJ2-7, with D maybe TRBD2 (6 bases). The V gene's germline CDR1 is SGHRS and CDR2 YFSETQ. The CDR3 consists of 16 residues. V was cut by 4 bases and J by 3 bases, with 20 bases left in between. The CDR3 sequence is CASSLWGLAAVYEQYF. In DNA, the CDR3 is TGCGCCAGCAGCCTATGGGGGTTAGCGGCCGTCTACGAGCAGTACTTC.

This clone was seen just once. The chain is built from TRBV6-6 and TRBJ1-1, with D unresolved. The CDR3 spans 13 residues. V lost 0 bases and J 4 bases, leaving 6 bases between the germline ends. CDR1 is MNHNY, CDR2 SVGAGI, per germline (reference sequence). The CDR3 here is CASSYSEVTEAFF. CDR3 nucleotides: TGTGCCAGCAGTTACTCGGAGGTCACTGAAGCTTTCTTT.

The count of this clone is one. The V call is TRBV2, the J call TRBJ1-1, with no clear D. The CDR3 contains 14 residues. Trimming removed 6 bases at V and 4 bases at J, with 15 bases between. Per the germline V gene, CDR1 is SNHLY and CDR2 is FYNNEI. CDR3 DNA sequence: TGTGCCAGCAGGGTGGCCACCGTTGGCACTGAAGCTTTCTTT. As protein: CASRVATVGTEAFF. The whole variable domain, filled in from reference TRBV2 and TRBJ1-1, reads EPEVTQTPSHQVTQMGQEVILRCVPISNHLYFYWYRQILGQKVEFLVSFYNNEISEKSEIFDDQFSVERPDGSNFTLKIRSTKLEDSAMYFCASRVATVGTEAFFGQGTRLTVV.

The genes are TRBV7-2 and TRBJ1-2, with D possibly TRBD1 on 5 matching bases. Germline V lookup: CDR1 SGHTA, CDR2 FQGNSA. V was cut by 1 base and J by 8 bases, with 14 bases left in between. There are 14 residues in the CDR3. The CDR3 bases are TGTGCCAGCAGCTTAGTGTCGACAGCTCGAGGCTACACCTTC. Translation: CASSLVSTARGYTF.

This clone has a handful of counts. The V gene is TRBV25-1, the J gene TRBJ1-1; TRBD1 aligns across 9 bases. This CDR3 is 14 amino acids long. V lost 3 bases to trimming and J lost 4 bases; unmatched junction nucleotides: 3. CDR1 MGHDK and CDR2 SYGVNS come from the germline V gene. The CDR3 region has the DNA TGTGCCAGCAGTGAGGGACAGGGAAGCACTGAAGCTTTCTTT. Protein: CASSEGQGSTEAFF. The entire variable domain, with the rest obtained from reference TRBV25-1 and TRBJ1-1, is as follows: EADIYQTPRYLVIGTGKKITLECSQTMGHDKMYWYQQDPGMELHLIHYSYGVNSTEKGDLSSESTVSRIRTEHFPLTLESARPSHTSQYLCASSEGQGSTEAFFGQGTRLTVV.

The chain employs TRBV4-3 and TRBJ2-7; 10 positions match TRBD1. The V and J ends lost 6 bases and 1 base, in that order; junction bases with no gene match: 18. Per germline, CDR1 LGHNA and CDR2 YSLEER. The CDR3 covers 19 residues. The CDR3 DNA follows: TGCGCCAGCAGTTTCCTTCGACAGGGGGCGACGACGGGATCCTACGAGCAGTACTTC. Translation gives CASSFLRQGATTGSYEQYF.

The rearrangement links TRBV29-1 to TRBJ1-2, with a possible D match to TRBD1 (6 bases). The germline V gene has CDR1 SQVTM and CDR2 ANQGSEA. This CDR3 is built from 16 residues. Trimming stripped 1 base from V and 1 base from J, with 16 bases between. The CDR3: CSVEGGQGWYNYGYTF. As DNA, the CDR3 is TGCAGCGTTGAAGGGGGGCAGGGGTGGTATAACTATGGCTACACCTTC.

The chain employs TRBV2 and TRBJ2-1, with 7 nucleotides matching TRBD1. This CDR3 has 16 amino acids. Trimming took 6 bases from V and 3 from J; bases not matched to a gene: 11. The V gene's germline CDR1 is SNHLY and CDR2 FYNNEI. The CDR3 is CASRIQGPGVYNEQFF. CDR3 DNA sequence: TGTGCCAGCAGGATACAGGGGCCCGGGGTCTACAATGAGCAGTTCTTC.

This clone was seen only a few times. V usage is TRBV4-1 and J usage is TRBJ2-2; D perhaps matches TRBD2 (5 bases). With 3 bases removed from V and 0 bases from J, the gap between germline ends came to 14 bases. The CDR3 sequence is 17 residues long. From germline, CDR1 is MGHRA and CDR2 YSYEKL. The CDR3 DNA is TGCGCCAGCAGCCACTCCTTACTAGAAACGAACACCGGGGAGCTGTTTTTT. As protein: CASSHSLLETNTGELFF.

The chain recombines TRBV5-4 with TRBJ2-7, with 8 bases aligning to TRBD1. This CDR3 has 13 amino acids. V dropped 1 base and J dropped 5; count of bases not matched to a gene: 2. In germline, CDR1 is SGHNT, CDR2 YYREEE (reference sequence). The CDR3 protein is CASSLQGAHEQYF. CDR3 sequence (DNA): TGTGCCAGCAGCTTGCAGGGGGCCCACGAGCAGTACTTC.

This clone occurred a few times. The rearrangement joins TRBV6-6 to TRBJ2-2; D possibly corresponds to TRBD1 (7 bases). Germline V CDR1 and CDR2: MNHNY, SVGAGI (reference sequence). The V gene lost 5 bases and the J gene lost 1 base, with 11 bases spanning the gap. The CDR3 is 15 residues long. The CDR3 loop reads CASSPRGENTGELFF. CDR3 sequence (DNA): TGTGCCAGCAGTCCCAGGGGGGAGAACACCGGGGAGCTGTTTTTT.

This chain joins TRBV19 and TRBJ2-7, with D maybe TRBD1 (6 bases). Between the trimmed V and J ends, which lost 3 bases and 0 bases, there was a span of 9 bases. The germline gives CDR1 LNHDA, CDR2 SQIVND (reference sequence). This CDR3 has 14 amino acids. Written as DNA, the CDR3 is TGTGCCAGTAGTATTGTAGGGGGCTCCTACGAGCAGTACTTC. This gives the protein CASSIVGGSYEQYF.

This chain links TRBV7-8 with TRBJ2-4, with 8 bases that match TRBD1. Looked up from germline, CDR1 is SGHVS and CDR2 is FQNEAQ. V shed 5 bases and J 5 bases; nucleotides not matched to a gene: 2. This CDR3 is built from 13 residues. The CDR3 sequence is CASSPDRENIQYF. The DNA for the CDR3 is TGTGCCAGCAGCCCGGACAGGGAAAACATTCAGTACTTC.

Only a few counts were recorded for this clone. This rearrangement joins TRBV7-2 to TRBJ1-1, with D perhaps TRBD1 (6 bases). Looked up from germline, CDR1 is SGHTA and CDR2 is FQGNSA. The CDR3 spans 16 residues. The V and J ends lost 5 bases and 0 bases respectively, with 16 bases between them. The CDR3 here is CASSQPDSEVNTEAFF. CDR3 DNA: TGTGCCAGCAGCCAGCCGGACAGCGAAGTGAACACTGAAGCTTTCTTT.

The chain combines TRBV6-1 with TRBJ1-3; 8 bases line up with TRBD1. Trimming removed 5 bases from V and 6 bases from J; junction bases left unmatched: 6. Germline-derived CDR1 and CDR2 are MNHNS and SASEGT. This CDR3 contains 14 residues. CDR3 sequence (DNA): TGTGCCAGCAGTCAAGTCAGGGGGCTAAACACCATATATTTT. As protein: CASSQVRGLNTIYF.

The V gene is TRBV5-1, the J gene TRBJ1-1; TRBD1 might be the D (6 bases). There are 15 residues in the CDR3. Per the germline V gene, CDR1 is SGHRS and CDR2 is YFSETQ. The V and J ends lost 0 bases and 2 bases respectively, with 11 bases between them. The CDR3 DNA sequence: TGCGCCAGCAGCTTGGTCCTACAGGGAAACACTGAAGCTTTCTTT. Amino acids: CASSLVLQGNTEAFF.